Listed below are T cell receptor beta chains from one sample, sequenced in a study of T cell repertoires in cytomegalovirus infection. TCRdb ran MiXCR on the reads and lists one entry per CDR3 protein. The sample carries about 920,000 distinct CDR3 sequences, approximately 31% recorded once. The antigens for these receptors are not known. Material: cultured CD8+ T cells from PBMCs, obtained from culture after CMV antigen stimulation. These receptors were obtained from a human donor in good health (CMV status not recorded). Some clones in this sample may be carry-over from other donors' samples. Both conserved end residues are part of each CDR3. Fields, in order: V gene, J gene, D gene, clone size, CDR3 DNA, CDR3 protein. The D gene is left open where the match is weak. Clone sizes are given selectively: once, few, many, or a class where the clone is expanded.

v_call: TRBV15; j_call: TRBJ1-1; d_call: NA; clone_size: NA; cdr3_nt: TGTGCCACCAGCTCCGGTTTTGGGACTGAAGCTTTCTTT; cdr3_aa: CATSSGFGTEAFF
v_call: TRBV14; j_call: TRBJ1-2; d_call: NA; clone_size: few; cdr3_nt: TGTGCCGGCAACGGACAGCAGGAGGCCTTC; cdr3_aa: CAGNGQQEAF
v_call: TRBV18; j_call: TRBJ2-1; d_call: NA; clone_size: many; cdr3_nt: TGTGCCAGCAGCCCAAGGAGGGATGAGCAGTTCTTC; cdr3_aa: CASSPRRDEQFF
v_call: TRBV6-6; j_call: TRBJ1-1; d_call: NA; clone_size: NA; cdr3_nt: TGTGCCAGCAGACTAGTTTTTACTAACACTGAAGCTTTCTTT; cdr3_aa: CASRLVFTNTEAFF
v_call: TRBV6-6; j_call: TRBJ2-7; d_call: NA; clone_size: NA; cdr3_nt: TGTGCCAGCAGTTACTCGAGGTCGGGACTGAGCCTCTACGAGCAGTACTTC; cdr3_aa: CASSYSRSGLSLYEQYF
v_call: TRBV10-3; j_call: TRBJ2-3; d_call: TRBD1; clone_size: NA; cdr3_nt: TGTGCCATCAGTGCTTGGGACAGGGGGCAAACAGATACGCAGTATTTT; cdr3_aa: CAISAWDRGQTDTQYF
v_call: TRBV4-2; j_call: TRBJ2-2; d_call: TRBD1; clone_size: few; cdr3_nt: TGTGCCAGCAGCCAAAGGACAGGGGGCGCAGAGGCCGGGGAGCTGTTTTTT; cdr3_aa: CASSQRTGGAEAGELFF
v_call: TRBV27; j_call: TRBJ1-1; d_call: TRBD1; clone_size: few; cdr3_nt: TGTGCCAGCAGTTTATCGGTGACAGGGCGAGGGAACACTGAAGCTTTCTTT; cdr3_aa: CASSLSVTGRGNTEAFF
v_call: TRBV7-6; j_call: TRBJ1-5; d_call: TRBD1; clone_size: few; cdr3_nt: TGTGCCAGCAGCTTAGCTTTCGGACAGGGACAGCCCCAGCATTTT; cdr3_aa: CASSLAFGQGQPQHF
v_call: TRBV7-2; j_call: TRBJ2-5; d_call: TRBD2; clone_size: many; cdr3_nt: TGTGCCAGCAGCTTAGAACTAGCGGCGGTAGAGACCCAGTACTTC; cdr3_aa: CASSLELAAVETQYF
v_call: TRBV7-2; j_call: TRBJ2-1; d_call: TRBD2; clone_size: many; cdr3_nt: TGTGCCAGCAGCTACACTAGCGGGGGCTGGGATGAGCAGTTCTTC; cdr3_aa: CASSYTSGGWDEQFF
v_call: TRBV12-3/TRBV12-4; j_call: TRBJ1-4; d_call: TRBD1; clone_size: few; cdr3_nt: TGTGCCAGTCGGGACAGGGGGTCTGAAAAACTGTTTTTT; cdr3_aa: CASRDRGSEKLFF
v_call: TRBV12-3/TRBV12-4; j_call: TRBJ1-1; d_call: NA; clone_size: NA; cdr3_nt: TGTGCCATCCATCTGGAAGGACACCCCCCTGAAGCTTTCTTT; cdr3_aa: CAIHLEGHPPEAFF
v_call: TRBV5-4; j_call: TRBJ2-7; d_call: TRBD1; clone_size: few; cdr3_nt: TGTGCCAGCAGAGTTGGGACAGGGATTGGGTACGAGCAGTACTTC; cdr3_aa: CASRVGTGIGYEQYF
v_call: TRBV7-6; j_call: TRBJ2-1; d_call: TRBD2; clone_size: NA; cdr3_nt: TGTGCCAGCAGCGGCTGGACTAGCGGCAATGAGCAGTTCTTC; cdr3_aa: CASSGWTSGNEQFF
v_call: TRBV5-1; j_call: TRBJ2-7; d_call: NA; clone_size: many; cdr3_nt: TGCGCCAGCAGCTTGGAGATCGGTTCCTACGAGCAGTACTTC; cdr3_aa: CASSLEIGSYEQYF
v_call: TRBV19; j_call: TRBJ2-1; d_call: NA; clone_size: many; cdr3_nt: TGTGCCAGTAGTGCGGCCCGGGGGCCCTCCTACAATGAGCAGTTCTTC; cdr3_aa: CASSAARGPSYNEQFF
v_call: TRBV29-1; j_call: TRBJ2-7; d_call: TRBD1; clone_size: NA; cdr3_nt: TGCAGCGTTGGAGACAGGGTCGCGAACGAGCAGTACTTC; cdr3_aa: CSVGDRVANEQYF
v_call: TRBV6-6; j_call: TRBJ1-1; d_call: NA; clone_size: NA; cdr3_nt: TGTGCCAGCAGTTACTCGAGCGCACACTTGAACACTGAAGCTTTCTTT; cdr3_aa: CASSYSSAHLNTEAFF
v_call: TRBV4-2; j_call: TRBJ2-3; d_call: NA; clone_size: NA; cdr3_nt: TGTGCTGTTGGGGAGTCAGATACGCAGTATTTT; cdr3_aa: CAVGESDTQYF
v_call: TRBV7-8; j_call: TRBJ1-5; d_call: NA; clone_size: NA; cdr3_nt: TGTGCCAGCAGCCCGCTGCCCGGGGGCAATCAGCCCCAGCATTTT; cdr3_aa: CASSPLPGGNQPQHF
v_call: TRBV10-3; j_call: TRBJ1-2; d_call: NA; clone_size: NA; cdr3_nt: TGTGCCATCAGTGATTCCAAAGGAGGCTACACCTTC; cdr3_aa: CAISDSKGGYTF
v_call: TRBV6-2/TRBV6-3; j_call: TRBJ1-6; d_call: NA; clone_size: once; cdr3_nt: TGTGCCAGCAGTCGTTCGGCCAGGGGTAGACCCCTCCACTTT; cdr3_aa: CASSRSARGRPLHF
v_call: TRBV25-1; j_call: TRBJ1-1; d_call: NA; clone_size: few; cdr3_nt: TGTGCCAGCACCCTAGGGAGGGCTTCTAACACTGAAGCTTTCTTT; cdr3_aa: CASTLGRASNTEAFF
v_call: TRBV19; j_call: TRBJ2-7; d_call: NA; clone_size: few; cdr3_nt: TGTGCCAGTAGTCCCTCTATCGGTTCCTACGAGCAGTACTTC; cdr3_aa: CASSPSIGSYEQYF
v_call: TRBV2; j_call: TRBJ2-3; d_call: NA; clone_size: few; cdr3_nt: TGTGCCAGCAGTGTGGGAAGAGCCACAGATACGCAGTATTTT; cdr3_aa: CASSVGRATDTQYF
v_call: TRBV5-5; j_call: TRBJ2-1; d_call: NA; clone_size: NA; cdr3_nt: TGTGCCAGCAGTCCGGACTCGTACGAGCAGTTCTTC; cdr3_aa: CASSPDSYEQFF
v_call: TRBV2; j_call: TRBJ2-4; d_call: NA; clone_size: few; cdr3_nt: TGTGCCAGCAGTGTCCCGGGAACAAACATTCAGTACTTC; cdr3_aa: CASSVPGTNIQYF
v_call: TRBV7-3; j_call: TRBJ2-1; d_call: TRBD1; clone_size: NA; cdr3_nt: TGTGCCAGCAGCACCGGACAGGGGGAAAGCTCCTACAATGAGCAGTTCTTC; cdr3_aa: CASSTGQGESSYNEQFF
v_call: TRBV19; j_call: TRBJ1-6; d_call: NA; clone_size: few; cdr3_nt: TGTGCCAGTAGTATCTTGTCGTTGGGAATTACATCCTCACCCCTCCACTTT; cdr3_aa: CASSILSLGITSSPLHF
v_call: TRBV5-8; j_call: TRBJ2-2; d_call: NA; clone_size: NA; cdr3_nt: TGTGCCACCCGGGCCGGGGAGCAGTTTTTT; cdr3_aa: CATRAGEQFF
v_call: TRBV27; j_call: TRBJ2-1; d_call: TRBD1; clone_size: NA; cdr3_nt: TGTGCCAGCATCCGGACAGGGGTTACTGAGCAGTTCTTC; cdr3_aa: CASIRTGVTEQFF
v_call: TRBV15; j_call: TRBJ2-1; d_call: NA; clone_size: NA; cdr3_nt: TGTGCCACCAGCAGGGAATCGGGGTCCTACAATGAGCAGTTCTTC; cdr3_aa: CATSRESGSYNEQFF
v_call: TRBV25-1; j_call: TRBJ1-1; d_call: NA; clone_size: few; cdr3_nt: TGTGCCAGCATGGGGAAGGCCAAGGGGAGGACTGAAGCTTTCTTT; cdr3_aa: CASMGKAKGRTEAFF
v_call: TRBV5-8; j_call: TRBJ1-6; d_call: NA; clone_size: NA; cdr3_nt: TGTGCCAGCAGCTCCCGCCAGGGGTGGCATTCACCCCTCCACTTT; cdr3_aa: CASSSRQGWHSPLHF
v_call: TRBV29-1; j_call: TRBJ2-2; d_call: NA; clone_size: NA; cdr3_nt: TGCAGCGTTGAGCGAGCGGAAATTAACACCGGGGAGCTGTTTTTT; cdr3_aa: CSVERAEINTGELFF
v_call: TRBV27; j_call: TRBJ2-6; d_call: TRBD1; clone_size: NA; cdr3_nt: TGTGCCAGCAGTTTGTCCACAGGGGCTGGGACCAACGTCCTGACTTTC; cdr3_aa: CASSLSTGAGTNVLTF
v_call: TRBV4-2; j_call: TRBJ1-4; d_call: NA; clone_size: NA; cdr3_nt: TGTGCCAGCAGCCCCCGGGGCAGGGATGGGGAAAAACTGTTTTTT; cdr3_aa: CASSPRGRDGEKLFF
v_call: TRBV7-6; j_call: TRBJ1-1; d_call: NA; clone_size: few; cdr3_nt: TGTGCCAGCAGCAAAGGGGGGAACACTGAAGCTTTCTTT; cdr3_aa: CASSKGGNTEAFF
v_call: TRBV5-6; j_call: TRBJ1-5; d_call: NA; clone_size: NA; cdr3_nt: TGTGCCAGCAGCTCAAATGGGGTTTATGCTGGCAATCAGCCCCAGCATTTT; cdr3_aa: CASSSNGVYAGNQPQHF
v_call: TRBV7-2; j_call: TRBJ1-1; d_call: NA; clone_size: many; cdr3_nt: TGTGCCAGCAGCGCCCACATCCTGGGGACTGAAGCTTTCTTT; cdr3_aa: CASSAHILGTEAFF
v_call: TRBV25-1; j_call: TRBJ2-2; d_call: NA; clone_size: many; cdr3_nt: TGTGCCAGCAGGACCAGTCCGCACGCCGGGGAGCTGTTTTTT; cdr3_aa: CASRTSPHAGELFF
v_call: TRBV2; j_call: TRBJ1-6; d_call: NA; clone_size: NA; cdr3_nt: TGTGCCAGCCTGGGGGTAGCCCTCCACTTT; cdr3_aa: CASLGVALHF
v_call: TRBV10-2; j_call: TRBJ1-1; d_call: NA; clone_size: few; cdr3_nt: TGCGCCAGCGGCGGGGGATGGGCTGAAGCTTTCTTT; cdr3_aa: CASGGGWAEAFF
v_call: TRBV7-9; j_call: TRBJ2-2; d_call: NA; clone_size: few; cdr3_nt: TGTGCCAGCAGCTTAGGCAGCCCCACCGGGGAGCTGTTTTTT; cdr3_aa: CASSLGSPTGELFF
v_call: TRBV19; j_call: TRBJ2-7; d_call: NA; clone_size: NA; cdr3_nt: TGTGCCAGTAGTATAGTTCCGGGTCTCTACGAGCAGTACTTC; cdr3_aa: CASSIVPGLYEQYF
v_call: TRBV12-5; j_call: TRBJ2-2; d_call: NA; clone_size: few; cdr3_nt: TGTGCTAGTGGTTTAGGGACACGGAACACCGGGGAGCTGTTTTTT; cdr3_aa: CASGLGTRNTGELFF
v_call: TRBV6-1; j_call: TRBJ1-2; d_call: NA; clone_size: NA; cdr3_nt: TGTGCCAGCGGGGCGGGCACCTATGGCTACACCTTC; cdr3_aa: CASGAGTYGYTF
v_call: TRBV7-6; j_call: TRBJ1-3; d_call: NA; clone_size: few; cdr3_nt: TGTGCCAGCAGCTCCAGGGGAAACCCTGGAAACACCATATATTTT; cdr3_aa: CASSSRGNPGNTIYF
v_call: TRBV7-8; j_call: TRBJ2-6; d_call: TRBD1; clone_size: many; cdr3_nt: TGTGCCAGCAGGATTTCCCGGGACAGGAACCCCCGCTCTGGGGCCAACGTCCTGACTTTC; cdr3_aa: CASRISRDRNPRSGANVLTF
v_call: TRBV7-9; j_call: TRBJ1-6; d_call: NA; clone_size: NA; cdr3_nt: TGTGCCAGCAGCGACCACTCACTAGCGGGGGCGAGCTCACCCCTCCACTTT; cdr3_aa: CASSDHSLAGASSPLHF
v_call: TRBV6-5; j_call: TRBJ2-3; d_call: NA; clone_size: NA; cdr3_nt: TGTGCCAGCACGAGGGGGGCCGCAGATACGCAGTATTTT; cdr3_aa: CASTRGAADTQYF
v_call: TRBV5-5; j_call: TRBJ2-1; d_call: NA; clone_size: few; cdr3_nt: TGTGCCAGCAGCCCCTGGGTGTCGAGCTCCTACAATGAGCAGTTCTTC; cdr3_aa: CASSPWVSSSYNEQFF
v_call: TRBV6-5; j_call: TRBJ1-4; d_call: NA; clone_size: NA; cdr3_nt: TGTGCCAGCGACCGACAATCAACTAATGAAAAACTGTTTTTT; cdr3_aa: CASDRQSTNEKLFF
v_call: TRBV7-8; j_call: TRBJ2-2; d_call: TRBD1; clone_size: many; cdr3_nt: TGTGCCAGCAGCTTACAGGGGGACGCCGGGGAGCTGTTTTTT; cdr3_aa: CASSLQGDAGELFF
v_call: TRBV6-6; j_call: TRBJ1-2; d_call: NA; clone_size: NA; cdr3_nt: TGTGCCAGCAGTTACTCGAGTACCGATGCCTATGGCTACATCTTC; cdr3_aa: CASSYSSTDAYGYIF
v_call: TRBV6-5; j_call: TRBJ1-5; d_call: NA; clone_size: NA; cdr3_nt: TGTGCCAGCAGTTATGGGGACCAGCGGCCCCAGCATTTT; cdr3_aa: CASSYGDQRPQHF
v_call: TRBV28; j_call: TRBJ2-5; d_call: TRBD1; clone_size: few; cdr3_nt: TGTGCCAGCAGTTTCGGACAGGGCTTCACAGAGACCCAGTACTTC; cdr3_aa: CASSFGQGFTETQYF
v_call: TRBV7-6; j_call: TRBJ1-1; d_call: NA; clone_size: many; cdr3_nt: TGTGCCAGCAGCTTAGCTCCCGACTGGAATACTGAAGCTTTCTTT; cdr3_aa: CASSLAPDWNTEAFF